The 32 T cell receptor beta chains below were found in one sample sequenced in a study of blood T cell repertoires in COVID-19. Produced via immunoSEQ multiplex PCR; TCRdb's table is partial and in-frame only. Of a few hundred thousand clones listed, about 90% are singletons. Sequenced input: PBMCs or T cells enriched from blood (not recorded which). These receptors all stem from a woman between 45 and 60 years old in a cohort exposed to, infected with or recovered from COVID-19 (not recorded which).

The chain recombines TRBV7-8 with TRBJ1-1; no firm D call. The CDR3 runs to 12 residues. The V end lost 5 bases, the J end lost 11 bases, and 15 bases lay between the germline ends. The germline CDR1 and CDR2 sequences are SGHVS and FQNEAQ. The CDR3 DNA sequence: TGTGCCAGCAGCCCCCGGTCCGGTTCGGCTTTCTTT. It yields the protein CASSPRSGSAFF.

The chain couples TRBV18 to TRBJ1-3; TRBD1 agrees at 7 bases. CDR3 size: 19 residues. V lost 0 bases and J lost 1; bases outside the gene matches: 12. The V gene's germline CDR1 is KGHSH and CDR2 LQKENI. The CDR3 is CASSPPSHGTVTSGNTIYF. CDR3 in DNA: TGTGCCAGCTCACCACCAAGCCATGGGACAGTAACTTCTGGAAACACCATATATTTT.

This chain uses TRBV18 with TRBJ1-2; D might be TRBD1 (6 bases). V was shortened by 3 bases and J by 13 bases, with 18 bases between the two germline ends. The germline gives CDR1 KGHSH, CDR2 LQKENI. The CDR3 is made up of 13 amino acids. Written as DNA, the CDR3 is TGTGCCAGCTCACCCGGGGAGCAGACGACAGGCACCTTC. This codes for CASSPGEQTTGTF.

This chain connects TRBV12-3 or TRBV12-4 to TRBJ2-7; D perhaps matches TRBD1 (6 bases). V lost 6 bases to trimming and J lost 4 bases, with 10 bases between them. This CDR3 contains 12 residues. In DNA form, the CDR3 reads TGTGCCAGCAGAGCTGACAGGTACGAGCAGTACTTC. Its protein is CASRADRYEQYF.

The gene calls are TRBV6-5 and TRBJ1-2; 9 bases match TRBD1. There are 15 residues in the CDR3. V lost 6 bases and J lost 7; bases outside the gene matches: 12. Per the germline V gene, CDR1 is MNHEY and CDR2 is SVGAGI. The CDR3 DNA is TGTGCCAGCAGCACACCCCGGGACAGGGCCGCTGGCTACACCTTC. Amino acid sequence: CASSTPRDRAAGYTF.

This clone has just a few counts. The CDR3: CASSFKRGVQETQYF. CDR3 DNA: TGTGCCAGCAGTTTCAAGCGGGGGGTCCAAGAGACCCAGTACTTC. The chain recombines TRBV27 with TRBJ2-5; 9 bases agree with TRBD2. Germline CDR1 and CDR2: MNHEY and SMNVEV (reference sequence). The CDR3 contains 15 residues. J gave up 1 base and V 3 bases, and 3 bases lay outside the gene matches.

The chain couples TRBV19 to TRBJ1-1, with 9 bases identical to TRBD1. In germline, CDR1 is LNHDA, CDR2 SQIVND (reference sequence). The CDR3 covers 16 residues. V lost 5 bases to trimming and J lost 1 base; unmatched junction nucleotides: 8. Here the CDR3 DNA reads TGTGCCAGTAGTGTATCCGGGACAGGGACGAACACTGAAGCTTTCTTT. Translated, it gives CASSVSGTGTNTEAFF.

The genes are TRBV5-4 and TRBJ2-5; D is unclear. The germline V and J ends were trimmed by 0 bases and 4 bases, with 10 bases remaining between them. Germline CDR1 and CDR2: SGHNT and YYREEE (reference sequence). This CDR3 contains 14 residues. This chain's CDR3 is CASSLDRFRETQYF. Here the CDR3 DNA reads TGTGCCAGCAGCTTGGATCGGTTTCGAGAGACCCAGTACTTC.

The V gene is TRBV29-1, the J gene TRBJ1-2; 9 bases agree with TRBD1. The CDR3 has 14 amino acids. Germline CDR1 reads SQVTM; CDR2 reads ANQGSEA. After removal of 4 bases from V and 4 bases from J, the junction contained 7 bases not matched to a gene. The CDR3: CSVAPTGGIYGYTF. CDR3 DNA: TGCAGCGTTGCCCCGACAGGGGGAATCTATGGCTACACCTTC.

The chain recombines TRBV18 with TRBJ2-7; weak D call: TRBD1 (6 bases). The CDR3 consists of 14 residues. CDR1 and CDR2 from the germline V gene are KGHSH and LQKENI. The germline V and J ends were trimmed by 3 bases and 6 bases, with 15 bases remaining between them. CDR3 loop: CASSPPTGFGEQYF. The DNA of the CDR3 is TGTGCCAGCTCACCTCCTACAGGGTTTGGCGAGCAGTACTTC.

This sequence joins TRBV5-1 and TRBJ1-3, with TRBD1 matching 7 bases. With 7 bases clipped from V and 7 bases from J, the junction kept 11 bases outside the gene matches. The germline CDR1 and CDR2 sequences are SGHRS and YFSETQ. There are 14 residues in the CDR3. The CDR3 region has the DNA TGCGCCAGCGCCTCCACAGGGGAGAGGAACACCATATATTTT. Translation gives CASASTGERNTIYF. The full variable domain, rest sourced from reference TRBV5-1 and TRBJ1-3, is KAGVTQTPRYLIKTRGQQVTLSCSPISGHRSVSWYQQTPGQGLQFLFEYFSETQRNKGNFPGRFSGRQFSNSRSEMNVSTLELGDSALYLCASASTGERNTIYFGEGSWLTVV.

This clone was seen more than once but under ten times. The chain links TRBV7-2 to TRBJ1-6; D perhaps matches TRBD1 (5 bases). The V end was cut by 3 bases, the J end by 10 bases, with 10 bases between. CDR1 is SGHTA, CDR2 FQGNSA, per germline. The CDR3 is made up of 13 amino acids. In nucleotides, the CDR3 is TGTGCCAGCAGCTTCAGGGATGGATCACCCCTCCACTTT. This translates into CASSFRDGSPLHF.

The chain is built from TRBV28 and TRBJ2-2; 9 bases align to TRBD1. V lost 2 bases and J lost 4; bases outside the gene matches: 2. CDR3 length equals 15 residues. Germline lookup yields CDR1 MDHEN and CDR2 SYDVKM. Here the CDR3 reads CASSLGDRATGELFF. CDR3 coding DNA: TGTGCCAGCAGTTTAGGGGACAGGGCCACCGGGGAGCTGTTTTTT.

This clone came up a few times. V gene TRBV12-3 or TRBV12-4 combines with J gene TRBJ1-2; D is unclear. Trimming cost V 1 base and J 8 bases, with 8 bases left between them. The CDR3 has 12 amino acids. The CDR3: CASSLGSRGYTF. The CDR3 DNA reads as TGTGCCAGCAGTTTAGGGTCGAGGGGCTACACCTTC.

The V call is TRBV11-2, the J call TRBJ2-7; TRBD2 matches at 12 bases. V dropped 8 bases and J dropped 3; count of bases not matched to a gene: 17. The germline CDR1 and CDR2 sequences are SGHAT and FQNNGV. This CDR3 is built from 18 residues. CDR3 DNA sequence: TGTGCCAGCCCTCAGAACCCACTAGCGGGGGGTACGGTCTACGAGCAGTACTTC. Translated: CASPQNPLAGGTVYEQYF.

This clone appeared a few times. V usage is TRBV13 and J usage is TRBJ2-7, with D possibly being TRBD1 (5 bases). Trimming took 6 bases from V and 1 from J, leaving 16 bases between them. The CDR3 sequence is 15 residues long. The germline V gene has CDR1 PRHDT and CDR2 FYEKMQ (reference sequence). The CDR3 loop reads CASRRWAGNSYEQYF. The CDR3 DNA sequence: TGTGCCAGCAGGCGTTGGGCAGGGAATTCCTACGAGCAGTACTTC. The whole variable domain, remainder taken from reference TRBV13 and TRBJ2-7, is AAGVIQSPRHLIKEKRETATLKCYPIPRHDTVYWYQQGPGQDPQFLISFYEKMQSDKGSIPDRFSAQQFSDYHSELNMSSLELGDSALYFCASRRWAGNSYEQYFGPGTRLTVT.

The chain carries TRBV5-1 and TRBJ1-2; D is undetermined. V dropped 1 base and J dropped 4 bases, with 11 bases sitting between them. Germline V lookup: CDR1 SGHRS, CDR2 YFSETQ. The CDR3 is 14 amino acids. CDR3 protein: CASSLYRGGYGYTF. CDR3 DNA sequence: TGCGCCAGCAGCTTGTATCGAGGAGGCTATGGCTACACCTTC. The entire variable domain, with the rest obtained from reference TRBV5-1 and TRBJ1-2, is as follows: KAGVTQTPRYLIKTRGQQVTLSCSPISGHRSVSWYQQTPGQGLQFLFEYFSETQRNKGNFPGRFSGRQFSNSRSEMNVSTLELGDSALYLCASSLYRGGYGYTFGSGTRLTVV.

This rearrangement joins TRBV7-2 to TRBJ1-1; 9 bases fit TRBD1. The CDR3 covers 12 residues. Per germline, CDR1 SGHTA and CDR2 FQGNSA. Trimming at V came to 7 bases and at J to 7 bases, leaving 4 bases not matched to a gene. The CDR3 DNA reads TGTGCCAGCACCTTGGGACAGGGTGAAGCTTTCTTT. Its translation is CASTLGQGEAFF.

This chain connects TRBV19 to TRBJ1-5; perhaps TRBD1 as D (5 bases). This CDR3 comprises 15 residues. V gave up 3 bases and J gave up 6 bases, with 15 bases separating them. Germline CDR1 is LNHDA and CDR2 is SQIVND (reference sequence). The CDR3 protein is CASSILWQGGQPQHF. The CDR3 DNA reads TGTGCCAGTAGTATTTTATGGCAGGGTGGTCAGCCCCAGCATTTT.

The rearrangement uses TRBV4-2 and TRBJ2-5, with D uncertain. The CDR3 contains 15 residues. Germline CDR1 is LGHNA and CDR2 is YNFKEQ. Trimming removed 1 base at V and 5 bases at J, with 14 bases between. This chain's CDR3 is CASSQGVGFGETQYF. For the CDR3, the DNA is TGTGCCAGCAGCCAAGGGGTCGGGTTTGGTGAGACCCAGTACTTC.

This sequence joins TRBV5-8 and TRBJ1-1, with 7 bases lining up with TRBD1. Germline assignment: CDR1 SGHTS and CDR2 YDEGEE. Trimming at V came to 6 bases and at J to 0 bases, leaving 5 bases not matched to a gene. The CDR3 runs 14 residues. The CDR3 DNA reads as TGTGCCAGCAAGGGACAGCCTTTGAACACTGAAGCTTTCTTT. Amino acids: CASKGQPLNTEAFF.

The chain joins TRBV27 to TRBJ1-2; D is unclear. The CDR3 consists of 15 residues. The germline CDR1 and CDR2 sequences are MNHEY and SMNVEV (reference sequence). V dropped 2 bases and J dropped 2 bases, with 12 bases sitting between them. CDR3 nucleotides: TGTGCCAGCAGTTTACCCCCAGGACTAAACTATGGCTACACCTTC. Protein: CASSLPPGLNYGYTF.

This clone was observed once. The DNA of the CDR3 is TGTGCCAGCAGCTTAGGCCAGGGGCATGAGCAGTTCTTC. It is translated as CASSLGQGHEQFF. This rearrangement joins TRBV7-3 to TRBJ2-1, with a possible D match to TRBD1 (6 bases). Per germline, CDR1 SGHTA and CDR2 FQGTGA. V dropped 2 bases and J dropped 8 bases, with 10 bases sitting between them. This CDR3 has 13 amino acids.

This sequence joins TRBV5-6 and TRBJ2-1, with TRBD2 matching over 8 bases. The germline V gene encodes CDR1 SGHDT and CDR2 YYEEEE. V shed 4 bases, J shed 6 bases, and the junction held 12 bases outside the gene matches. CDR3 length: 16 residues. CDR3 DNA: TGTGCCAGCAGCCCGGGGCCTAGCGGGTACTTCAATGAGCAGTTCTTC. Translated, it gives CASSPGPSGYFNEQFF.

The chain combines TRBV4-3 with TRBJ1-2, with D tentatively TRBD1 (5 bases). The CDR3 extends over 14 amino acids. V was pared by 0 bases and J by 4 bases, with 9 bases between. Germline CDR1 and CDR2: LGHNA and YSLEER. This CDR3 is CASSQDPQGYGYTF. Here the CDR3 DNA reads TGCGCCAGCAGCCAAGATCCCCAGGGCTATGGCTACACCTTC.

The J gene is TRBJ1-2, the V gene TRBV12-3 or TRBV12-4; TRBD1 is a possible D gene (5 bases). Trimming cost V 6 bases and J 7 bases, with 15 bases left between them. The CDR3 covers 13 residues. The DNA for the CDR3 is TGTGCCAGCAGACTTCCGGGACTCTCTGGCTACACCTTC. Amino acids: CASRLPGLSGYTF.

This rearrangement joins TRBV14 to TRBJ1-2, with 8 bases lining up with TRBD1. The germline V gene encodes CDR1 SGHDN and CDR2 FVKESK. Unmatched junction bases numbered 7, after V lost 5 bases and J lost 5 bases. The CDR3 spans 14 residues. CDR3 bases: TGTGCCAGCAGCGCGCAGGGGGCGGAATATGGCTACACCTTC. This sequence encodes CASSAQGAEYGYTF.

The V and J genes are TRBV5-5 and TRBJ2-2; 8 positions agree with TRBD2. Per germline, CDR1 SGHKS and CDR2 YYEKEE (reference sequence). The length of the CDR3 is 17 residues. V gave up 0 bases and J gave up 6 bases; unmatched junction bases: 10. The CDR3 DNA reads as TGTGCCAGCAGCTTGGAGGTAGCGGGGTCTTGGCCCGGGGAGCTGTTTTTT. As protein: CASSLEVAGSWPGELFF.

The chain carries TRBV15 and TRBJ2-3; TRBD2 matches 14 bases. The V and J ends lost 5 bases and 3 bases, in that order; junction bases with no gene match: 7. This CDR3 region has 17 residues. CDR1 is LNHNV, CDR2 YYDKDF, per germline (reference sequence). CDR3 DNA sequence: TGTGCCACCAGCCGAGGACTAGCGGGGGGCGGAACAGATACGCAGTATTTT. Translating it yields CATSRGLAGGGTDTQYF.

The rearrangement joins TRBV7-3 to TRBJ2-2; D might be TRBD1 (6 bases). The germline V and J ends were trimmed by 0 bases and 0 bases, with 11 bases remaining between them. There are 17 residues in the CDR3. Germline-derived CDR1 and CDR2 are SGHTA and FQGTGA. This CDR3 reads CASSLTGGRTNTGELFF. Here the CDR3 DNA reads TGTGCCAGCAGCTTAACTGGGGGCAGAACGAACACCGGGGAGCTGTTTTTT.

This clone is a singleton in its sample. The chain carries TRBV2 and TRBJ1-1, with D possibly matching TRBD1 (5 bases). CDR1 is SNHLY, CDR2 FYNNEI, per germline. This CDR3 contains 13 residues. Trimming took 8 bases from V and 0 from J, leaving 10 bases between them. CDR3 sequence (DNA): TGTGCCAGCCGACAGTCCATGAACACTGAAGCTTTCTTT. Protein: CASRQSMNTEAFF.

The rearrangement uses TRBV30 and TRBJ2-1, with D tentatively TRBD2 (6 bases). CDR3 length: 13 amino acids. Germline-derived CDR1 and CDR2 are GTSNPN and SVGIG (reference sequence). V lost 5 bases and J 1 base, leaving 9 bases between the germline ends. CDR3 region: CAWALASYNEQFF. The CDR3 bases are TGTGCCTGGGCACTAGCATCCTACAATGAGCAGTTCTTC.